The 8 T cell receptor beta chains reported below all come from one sample, sequenced in a study of blood T cell repertoires in COVID-19 (dated by TCRdb to between 2020 and 2021). Libraries came from the immunoSEQ multiplex PCR assay. The table was pulled from immuneACCESS by TCRdb, which kept in-frame rearrangements only. Such tables lose some clones; where checked, under half of the loss comes from unresolved V genes, and the rest has no known cause. In all, the sample holds 200,000 to 250,000 clones, and almost 90% of those were seen once. The ten largest clonotypes hold 1.5% of the sample. Sequences were obtained from peripheral blood. The receptors stem from a man aged 18 to 30 with active or convalescent COVID-19.

The chain has TRBV4-1 and TRBJ2-5; a weak D match, TRBD1 (5 bases). The germline V gene has CDR1 MGHRA and CDR2 YSYEKL. V lost 0 bases and J lost 7, with 15 bases in between. The CDR3 length is 15 residues. CDR3 amino acids: CASSQEGTGLGTQYF. As DNA, the CDR3 is TGCGCCAGCAGCCAAGAGGGAACAGGCCTTGGGACCCAGTACTTC.

This chain uses TRBV9 with TRBJ2-1; D remains unclear. V lost 4 bases and J 4 bases, leaving 15 bases between the germline ends. This CDR3 contains 15 residues. Germline assignment: CDR1 SGDLS and CDR2 YYNGEE. For the CDR3, the DNA is TGTGCCAGCAGCCTGACGGAGAAGGCTTACAATGAGCAGTTCTTC. It codes for CASSLTEKAYNEQFF.

The rearrangement joins TRBV7-2 to TRBJ1-5; TRBD1 might be the D (5 bases). Germline CDR1 SGHTA, CDR2 FQGNSA. The CDR3 covers 15 residues. Deletions cut 0 bases from V and 4 bases from J, with 10 bases between. CDR3 sequence: CASSLAGHDNQPQHF. For the CDR3, the DNA is TGTGCCAGCAGCTTAGCGGGGCACGATAATCAGCCCCAGCATTTT.

The sample holds a few counts of this clone. The CDR3 region is CASSLVAGKTDTQYF. The DNA for the CDR3 is TGCGCCAGCAGCCTGGTGGCAGGGAAAACAGATACGCAGTATTTT. The chain links TRBV5-1 to TRBJ2-3; TRBD1 might be the D (5 bases). The CDR3 totals 15 residues. V dropped 4 bases and J dropped 3 bases, with 15 bases sitting between them. CDR1 and CDR2 (germline): SGHRS, YFSETQ.

This sequence joins TRBV6-4 and TRBJ1-2; 10 bases are shared with TRBD1. The V gene end was trimmed by 2 bases and the J gene end by 4 bases; junction bases not matched to a gene: 1. CDR3 length: 14 residues. Germline V gene data show CDR1 as MRHNA and CDR2 as SNTAGT. The CDR3 here is CASSDGQGGYGYTF. CDR3 bases: TGTGCCAGCAGTGACGGACAGGGGGGCTATGGCTACACCTTC.

The chain joins TRBV9 to TRBJ1-6; the D is unclear. Germline V lookup: CDR1 SGDLS, CDR2 YYNGEE. V was cut by 2 bases and J by 5 bases, with 8 bases left in between. CDR3 length: 14 amino acids. The CDR3 DNA reads TGTGCCAGCAGCGTCCGCGGCGATAATTCACCCCTCCACTTT. Its translation is CASSVRGDNSPLHF.

The chain couples TRBV3-1 (or the pseudogene TRBV3-2) to TRBJ2-3; 10 nucleotides align to TRBD1. Germline CDR1 and CDR2: LGHDT and YNNKEL (reference sequence). V gave up 0 bases and J gave up 6 bases; unmatched junction bases: 12. This CDR3 contains 18 residues. Written as DNA, the CDR3 is TGTGCCAGCAGCCAAGATGTGGGGGACAGGGGTACCAAGGATACGCAGTATTTT. Translated, it gives CASSQDVGDRGTKDTQYF.

This chain joins TRBV30 and TRBJ2-7; D is uncertain. This CDR3 is 16 amino acids long. The germline V and J ends were trimmed by 1 base and 3 bases, with 19 bases remaining between them. The V gene's germline CDR1 is GTSNPN and CDR2 SVGIG (reference sequence). CDR3 bases: TGTGCCTGGAGTGGGCCCGGTGCTAGGCAGAACTACGAGCAGTACTTC. Translation gives CAWSGPGARQNYEQYF.